Each of the 23 T cell receptor beta chains below was sequenced from the same sample in a study of identical twins. TCRdb re-called the 5' RACE reads with MiXCR, one entry per CDR3 protein. The repertoire holds roughly 770,000 distinct CDR3 sequences, with over 15% as singletons. The sample also formed part of further work on T cells expressing NK-cell markers.

Sample: PBMCs. Receptors originate from a woman aged 18-35 years in good health.

In this sample, this clonotype turned up a few times. The chain couples TRBV5-4 to TRBJ2-7; D uncertain. Trimming left V 0 bases short and J 3 bases short, with 13 bases between. Germline CDR1 is SGHNT and CDR2 is YYREEE (reference sequence). CDR3 length: 15 residues. CDR3 region: CASSLGASYDYEQYF. DNA of the CDR3: TGTGCCAGCAGCTTGGGGGCCAGCTACGACTACGAGCAGTACTTC.

This clonotype has only a few counts. V usage is TRBV12-3 or TRBV12-4 and J usage is TRBJ1-2; D call uncertain. This CDR3 has 15 residues. V shed 4 bases and J shed 5 bases, with 17 bases lying between them. The CDR3 coding sequence is TGTGCCAGCAGTTCTTATCGGCAAAAAAAGTATGGCTACACCTTC. Amino acids: CASSSYRQKKYGYTF.

This clonotype was seen ten or more times. The rearrangement joins TRBV18 to TRBJ1-1, with unresolved D. The V end lost 3 bases, the J end lost 8 bases, and 7 bases lay between the germline ends. Germline CDR1 is KGHSH and CDR2 is LQKENI. The CDR3 has 11 amino acids. The CDR3 sequence: CASSPRTEAFF. The CDR3 nucleotides read TGTGCCAGCTCACCGAGGACGGAAGCTTTCTTT.

This clonotype turned up a few times. The chain links TRBV28 to TRBJ2-7; D unresolved. Germline CDR1 reads MDHEN; CDR2 reads SYDVKM. The CDR3 covers 14 residues. With 3 bases removed from V and 2 bases from J, the gap between germline ends came to 11 bases. Here the CDR3 reads CASSLSLPPYEQYF. Here the CDR3 DNA reads TGTGCCAGCAGTTTGAGCCTACCCCCCTACGAGCAGTACTTC. Complete variable domain (other parts from reference TRBV28 and TRBJ2-7): DVKVTQSSRYLVKRTGEKVFLECVQDMDHENMFWYRQDPGLGLRLIYFSYDVKMKEKGDIPEGYSVSREKKERFSLILESASTNQTSMYLCASSLSLPPYEQYFGPGTRLTVT.

This clonotype has just one count. V gene TRBV5-1 combines with J gene TRBJ2-7; D is uncertain. Germline V gene data show CDR1 as SGHRS and CDR2 as YFSETQ. The CDR3 loop spans 14 amino acids. V was cut by 0 bases and J by 1 base, with 8 bases left in between. CDR3 sequence (DNA): TGCGCCAGCAGCTTGGCCAGGCCGTCCTACGAGCAGTACTTC. Amino acids: CASSLARPSYEQYF.

As for this clonotype: At one end the junction does not follow the germline gene, possibly because of a read error. This chain uses TRBV27 with TRBJ2-2, with 10 bases fitting TRBD1. The CDR3 runs 15 residues. Germline CDR1 and CDR2: MNHEY and SMNVEV (reference sequence). In nucleotides, the CDR3 is TGTGCCAGCAGCTTATGGACAGGGGGTGGCGGGGAGCTGTTTTTT. Residues: CASSLWTGGGGELFF.

V and J are TRBV20-1 and TRBJ2-1; 13 bases map to TRBD2. The CDR3 loop spans 16 amino acids. Germline V gene lookup returns CDR1 DFQATT and CDR2 SNEGSKA (reference sequence). V dropped 5 bases and J dropped 8; count of bases not matched to a gene: 12. The CDR3 sequence: CSARGTSGARRDEQFF. In DNA, the CDR3 is TGCAGTGCTCGAGGGACTAGCGGGGCCCGCCGCGATGAGCAGTTCTTC.

In this sample, this clonotype turned up many times. The rearrangement joins TRBV12-3 or TRBV12-4 to TRBJ1-2; D is perhaps TRBD1 (5 bases). This CDR3 has 12 amino acids. Between the trimmed V and J ends, which lost 5 bases and 8 bases, there was a span of 12 bases. In nucleotides, the CDR3 is TGTGCCAGCAGTCCTGGACAAGTGGGCTACACCTTC. Encoded protein: CASSPGQVGYTF.

This clonotype was seen a few times. The J gene is TRBJ2-1, the V gene TRBV12-3 or TRBV12-4; D is unresolved. The V gene lost 6 bases and the J gene lost 8 bases, with 17 bases spanning the gap. This CDR3 is built from 14 residues. The DNA for the CDR3 is TGTGCCAGCAGCCTCAACGGCCCGAGCTATGAGCAGTTCTTC. Translated: CASSLNGPSYEQFF.

The V and J genes are TRBV7-8 and TRBJ2-7, with D possibly TRBD2 on 5 matching bases. The CDR3 totals 14 residues. V lost 3 bases, J lost 3 bases, and 12 bases lay in between. CDR1 SGHVS and CDR2 FQNEAQ come from the germline V gene. This CDR3 reads CASSFLGGIYEQYF. In DNA, the CDR3 is TGTGCCAGCAGCTTTTTAGGAGGAATCTACGAGCAGTACTTC.

This chain connects TRBV7-9 to TRBJ2-7; 7 bases align to TRBD1. The junction had 8 bases not matched to a gene; V was cut back by 1 base and J by 2 bases. Germline assignment: CDR1 SEHNR and CDR2 FQNEAQ (reference sequence). The CDR3 runs 16 residues. The chain's CDR3 is CASSLVRGTVAYEQYF. CDR3 DNA sequence: TGTGCCAGCAGCTTAGTTAGAGGGACAGTCGCCTACGAGCAGTACTTC.

V usage is TRBV6-1 and J usage is TRBJ2-7; 10 nucleotides match TRBD2. Germline CDR1 is MNHNS and CDR2 is SASEGT. Losses at the gene ends were 11 bases for V and 1 base for J; bases not matched to a gene: 11. This CDR3 has 15 residues. In nucleotides, the CDR3 is TGTGCCGCGGCGTGGCATAGCGGGAGGTCCTACGAGCAGTACTTC. Its protein product is CAAAWHSGRSYEQYF.

This clonotype was seen just once. The rearrangement uses TRBV19 and TRBJ2-1; the D is unclear. Per the germline V gene, CDR1 is LNHDA and CDR2 is SQIVND (reference sequence). The length of the CDR3 is 11 residues. Trimming cost V 7 bases and J 8 bases, with 9 bases left between them. Written as DNA, the CDR3 is TGTGCCAGTACTCAGGTCGATGAGCAGTTCTTC. This codes for CASTQVDEQFF.

The chain carries TRBV20-1 and TRBJ1-5; TRBD1 is a possible D gene (5 bases). The germline V gene encodes CDR1 DFQATT and CDR2 SNEGSKA (reference sequence). V was shortened by 2 bases and J by 8 bases, with 10 bases between the two germline ends. The CDR3 has 12 amino acids. The CDR3 region is CSARSGSKPQHF. CDR3 nucleotides: TGCAGTGCTAGATCAGGGAGCAAGCCCCAGCATTTT.

The V and J genes are TRBV29-1 and TRBJ1-1; perhaps TRBD1 as D (5 bases). The germline gives CDR1 SQVTM, CDR2 ANQGSEA. The CDR3 is 11 amino acids. Trimming cost V 7 bases and J 11 bases, with 17 bases left between them. The CDR3, as DNA: TGCAGCGCCGCGGATACAGGAAGGGCTTTCTTT. The encoded protein is CSAADTGRAFF.

DNA for the CDR3: TGTGCCAGCAGTAAAAATAGCGGAAATGAGCAGTTCTTC. The encoded protein is CASSKNSGNEQFF. The chain is built from TRBV12-3 or TRBV12-4 and TRBJ2-1, with a possible D match to TRBD2 (6 bases). The germline V and J ends were trimmed by 5 bases and 7 bases, with 12 bases remaining between them. The CDR3 consists of 13 residues.

There are a few counts of this clonotype. The rearrangement joins TRBV6-5 to TRBJ2-7; D uncertain. Germline CDR1 is MNHEY and CDR2 is SVGAGI. This CDR3 is 12 amino acids long. Trimming cost V 6 bases and J 7 bases, with 13 bases left between them. CDR3 DNA sequence: TGTGCCAGCAGCTTCGGGTTTGGAGAGCAGTACTTC. It yields the protein CASSFGFGEQYF.

This clonotype was counted only a few times. The V and J genes are TRBV20-1 and TRBJ2-1, with D tentatively TRBD2 (5 bases). CDR3 size: 15 residues. V was cut by 6 bases and J by 0 bases, with 15 bases left in between. In germline, CDR1 is DFQATT, CDR2 SNEGSKA (reference sequence). This CDR3 is CSAQATRNSYNEQFF. CDR3 DNA: TGCAGTGCGCAGGCCACTAGAAACTCCTACAATGAGCAGTTCTTC.

The chain links TRBV7-9 to TRBJ2-2; D gene unclear. The length of the CDR3 is 12 residues. The V gene lost 5 bases and the J gene lost 6 bases, with 7 bases spanning the gap. The germline V gene has CDR1 SEHNR and CDR2 FQNEAQ (reference sequence). This CDR3 is CASSTHPGELFF. The CDR3 DNA reads TGTGCCAGCAGCACCCACCCCGGGGAGCTGTTTTTT.

This clonotype was detected a few times. This sequence joins TRBV5-1 and TRBJ2-5; no reliable D call. V shed 3 bases and J shed 0 bases, with 6 bases lying between them. In germline, CDR1 is SGHRS, CDR2 YFSETQ. This CDR3 contains 13 residues. This CDR3 is CASSSSYQETQYF. CDR3 DNA: TGCGCCAGCAGCTCCTCGTACCAAGAGACCCAGTACTTC.

This clonotype came up a few times. The chain has TRBV28 and TRBJ2-2; 9 nucleotides agree with TRBD1. The CDR3 loop spans 17 amino acids. CDR1 is MDHEN, CDR2 SYDVKM, per germline. The J segment lost 6 bases and the V segment lost 0 bases, leaving 8 bases of the junction unmatched. CDR3 protein: CASSLWSPGQGPGELFF. The CDR3 DNA sequence: TGTGCCAGCAGTTTATGGTCGCCGGGACAGGGACCCGGGGAGCTGTTTTTT.

A few counts support this clonotype. This chain links TRBV11-2 with TRBJ2-1; 12 bases line up with TRBD2. Trimming at V came to 0 bases and at J to 6 bases, leaving 6 bases not matched to a gene. Germline loops: CDR1 SGHAT, CDR2 FQNNGV. This CDR3 contains 17 residues. The CDR3 here is CASSLETSGSFGNEQFF. The CDR3 DNA reads TGTGCCAGCAGCTTAGAGACTAGCGGGAGTTTCGGCAATGAGCAGTTCTTC. Based on the CDR3 plus reference TRBV11-2 and TRBJ2-1, the full variable domain is EAGVAQSPRYKIIEKRQSVAFWCNPISGHATLYWYQQILGQGPKLLIQFQNNGVVDDSQLPKDRFSAERLKGVDSTLKIQPAKLEDSAVYLCASSLETSGSFGNEQFFGPGTRLTVL.

The chain recombines TRBV5-1 with TRBJ1-4; 9 bases match TRBD1. There are 15 residues in the CDR3. J lost 5 bases, V lost 2 bases, and 4 bases had no gene match. CDR1 and CDR2 from the germline V gene are SGHRS and YFSETQ. DNA for the CDR3: TGCGCCAGCAGCTTTTCCGGGACAGGGAATGAAAAACTGTTTTTT. Amino acid sequence: CASSFSGTGNEKLFF. Full variable domain (rest looked up from reference TRBV5-1 and TRBJ1-4): KAGVTQTPRYLIKTRGQQVTLSCSPISGHRSVSWYQQTPGQGLQFLFEYFSETQRNKGNFPGRFSGRQFSNSRSEMNVSTLELGDSALYLCASSFSGTGNEKLFFGSGTQLSVL.